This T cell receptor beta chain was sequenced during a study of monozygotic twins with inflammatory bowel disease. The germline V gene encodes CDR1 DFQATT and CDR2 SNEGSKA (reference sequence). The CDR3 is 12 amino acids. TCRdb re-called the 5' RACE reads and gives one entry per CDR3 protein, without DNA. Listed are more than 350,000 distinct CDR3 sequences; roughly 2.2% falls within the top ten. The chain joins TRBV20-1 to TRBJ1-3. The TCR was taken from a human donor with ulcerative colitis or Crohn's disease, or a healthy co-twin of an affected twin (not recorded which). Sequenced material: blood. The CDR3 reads CSASYSGNTIYF.